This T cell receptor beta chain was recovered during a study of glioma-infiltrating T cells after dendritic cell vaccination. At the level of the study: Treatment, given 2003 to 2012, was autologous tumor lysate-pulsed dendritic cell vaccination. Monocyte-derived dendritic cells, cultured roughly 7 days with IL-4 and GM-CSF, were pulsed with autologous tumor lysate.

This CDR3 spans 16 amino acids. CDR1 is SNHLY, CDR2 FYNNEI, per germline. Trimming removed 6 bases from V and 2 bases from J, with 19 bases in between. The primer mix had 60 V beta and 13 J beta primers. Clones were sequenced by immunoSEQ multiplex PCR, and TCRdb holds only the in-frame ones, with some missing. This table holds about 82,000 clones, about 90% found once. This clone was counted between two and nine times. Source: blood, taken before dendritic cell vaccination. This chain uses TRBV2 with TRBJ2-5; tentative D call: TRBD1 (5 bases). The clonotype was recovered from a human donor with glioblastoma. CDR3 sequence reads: CASSAPRNQGQETQYF. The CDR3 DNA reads TGTGCCAGCAGCGCCCCTAGGAATCAGGGACAAGAGACCCAGTACTTC.